This is a list of T cell receptor beta chains from one sample in a study of CD8 T cells in Susac syndrome. A single record per CDR3 protein comes from TCRdb applying MiXCR to the immunoSEQ multiplex PCR reads. The sample carries around 170,000 distinct CDR3 sequences, around 95% recorded once. The specimen was CD4+ T cells from PBMCs. The source is a human donor with Susac syndrome. CDR3s include the opening cysteine and the closing phenylalanine or tryptophan. Fields, in order: D gene, J gene, V gene, clone size, CDR3 DNA, CDR3 protein. A D gene is named only where the DNA matches it firmly. Clone size is stated in some rows and not others, as once, few, many or a class when expanded.

NA,TRBJ1-5,TRBV28,NA,TGTGCCAGCAGTCGGACGGTCAATCAGCCCCAGCATTTT,CASSRTVNQPQHF
NA,TRBJ2-3,TRBV7-3,NA,TGTGCCAGCAGCTTAACTAGGGGCACAGATACGCAGTATTTT,CASSLTRGTDTQYF
NA,TRBJ2-5,TRBV7-3,NA,TGTGCCAGCAGCGCGACTCCCACCAAAGAGACCCAGTACTTC,CASSATPTKETQYF
NA,TRBJ1-6,TRBV6-2/TRBV6-3,NA,TGTGCCAGCAGTCGGTTGGGTTCACCCCTCCACTTT,CASSRLGSPLHF
TRBD2,TRBJ2-3,TRBV5-1,NA,TGCGCCAGCAGCATCGGGACTAGCGATTACACAGATACGCAGTATTTT,CASSIGTSDYTDTQYF
NA,TRBJ2-7,TRBV7-3,NA,TGTGCCAGCAGCTTAAACAGGGATGGCTACGAGCAGTACTTC,CASSLNRDGYEQYF
NA,TRBJ2-4,TRBV7-2,NA,TGTGCCAGCAGCTTAGTGGCGGAGGCGAGAAACATTCAGTACTTC,CASSLVAEARNIQYF
TRBD1,TRBJ2-3,TRBV7-7,NA,TGTGCTAGCAGCCTGGACAGGGCCAGCACAGATACGCAGTATTTT,CASSLDRASTDTQYF
TRBD1,TRBJ2-1,TRBV5-6,NA,TGTGCCAGCACCTCCTCCAAGGGCAGGGGGATCTACAATGAGCAGTTCTTC,CASTSSKGRGIYNEQFF
NA,TRBJ2-7,TRBV30,NA,TGTGCCTGGAGCGCCCCGAGGAGCCAGGGGGGCCACGAGCAGTACTTC,CAWSAPRSQGGHEQYF
NA,TRBJ1-5,TRBV2,once,TGTGCCAGCCGACGAGATACACAAGGTAATCAGCCCCAGCATTTT,CASRRDTQGNQPQHF
TRBD2,TRBJ2-1,TRBV20-1,NA,TGCAGTGCGCTACGACTAGCGGGGGGGCGAGATGAGCAGTTCTTC,CSALRLAGGRDEQFF
NA,TRBJ1-3,TRBV20-1,NA,TGCAGTGCTTCCAGTCCAGGCTCTGGAAACACCATATATTTT,CSASSPGSGNTIYF
TRBD1,TRBJ1-2,TRBV24-1,NA,TGTGCCACCAGTGACTCTATCCCGGGACAGGGCCGCTATGGCTACACCTTC,CATSDSIPGQGRYGYTF
NA,TRBJ2-2,TRBV29-1,once,TGCAGCGTTGAAGCGGTACGAGGACGCAACACCGGGGAGCTGTTTTTT,CSVEAVRGRNTGELFF
TRBD1,TRBJ2-4,TRBV19,once,TGTGCCAGTAGTGCGGGACAGGGGACTTTAGCCAAAAACATTCAGTACTTC,CASSAGQGTLAKNIQYF
NA,TRBJ2-5,TRBV7-3,NA,TGTGCCAGCAGCTCGGGACGGCTACTCCAAGAGACCCAGTACTTC,CASSSGRLLQETQYF
NA,TRBJ2-5,TRBV2,once,TGTGCCAAACAACGTAGGGATGGCCAAGAGACCCAGTACTTC,CAKQRRDGQETQYF
NA,TRBJ2-2,TRBV7-3,NA,TGTGCCAGCAGCTACACAATAACGGACAGCGGGGAGCTGTTTTTT,CASSYTITDSGELFF
NA,TRBJ1-6,TRBV28,NA,TGTGCCAGCAGGGGGGGTGGGCGCGGGGATTCACCCCTCCACTTT,CASRGGGRGDSPLHF
NA,TRBJ1-1,TRBV15,NA,TGTGCCACCAGCAGGGGGGTGGGCGCTGAAGCTTTCTTT,CATSRGVGAEAFF
NA,TRBJ2-3,TRBV5-4,NA,TGTGCCAGCAGCCGGCCTACGGGGGGCCCCACAGATACGCAGTATTTT,CASSRPTGGPTDTQYF
NA,TRBJ1-4,TRBV29-1,NA,TGCAGCGCAGAGGATGGGACCTCGAGTGAAAAACTGTTTTTT,CSAEDGTSSEKLFF
TRBD2,TRBJ2-5,TRBV3-1,NA,TGTGCCAGCAGCCAGGGGCGGGGGTGGCAAGAGACCCAGTACTTC,CASSQGRGWQETQYF
NA,TRBJ2-2,TRBV29-1,NA,TGCAGCGCGCAGGTGGCCCGGGGCACCGGGGAGCTGTTTTTT,CSAQVARGTGELFF
NA,TRBJ2-7,TRBV2,once,TGTGCCAGCAGCGCGGGGCCTTCCTACGAGCAGTACTTC,CASSAGPSYEQYF
NA,TRBJ2-3,TRBV27,NA,TGTGCCAGCAGTTTATCGGGACTCAGCACAGATACGCAGTATTTT,CASSLSGLSTDTQYF
NA,TRBJ2-7,TRBV7-2,NA,TGTGCCAGCAGCTTCGGACAGAACGAGCAGTACTTC,CASSFGQNEQYF
TRBD1,TRBJ1-1,TRBV6-6,NA,TGTGCCAGCAGACTGAGGACAGGGAACACTGAAGCTTTCTTT,CASRLRTGNTEAFF